Each of the 18 T cell receptor beta chains below was sequenced from the same sample in a study of blood T cell repertoires in COVID-19. Libraries were prepared by immunoSEQ multiplex PCR; TCRdb keeps only in-frame clonotypes and omits some of them. The table includes around 270,000 clones, around 88% detected once. The sample was peripheral blood. These receptors originate from a man aged 40-49 years with acute or convalescent COVID-19.

The chain is built from TRBV10-3 and TRBJ1-3; D is unclear. Trimming cost V 6 bases and J 0 bases, with 3 bases left between them. Germline-derived CDR1 and CDR2 are ENHRY and SYGVKD. This CDR3 has 12 amino acids. CDR3 DNA: TGTGCCATCAGCTCCTCTGGAAACACCATATATTTT. It codes for CAISSSGNTIYF.

The chain links TRBV27 to TRBJ1-2, with 8 bases identical to TRBD1. CDR3 length: 16 amino acids. The germline V gene has CDR1 MNHEY and CDR2 SMNVEV (reference sequence). Trimming took 6 bases from V and 0 from J; bases not matched to a gene: 9. CDR3 amino acids: CASRPASTGANYGYTF. The CDR3 bases are TGTGCCAGCAGGCCCGCCTCGACAGGGGCTAACTATGGCTACACCTTC.

This clone is a singleton in its sample. The chain is built from TRBV12-3 or TRBV12-4 and TRBJ2-7; the D is unclear. Between the trimmed V and J ends, which lost 5 bases and 2 bases, there was a span of 7 bases. There are 12 residues in the CDR3. CDR3 coding DNA: TGTGCCAGCAGTCCCCACACCTACGAGCAGTACTTC. Translating it yields CASSPHTYEQYF.

V is TRBV9 and J is TRBJ2-3; no reliable D call. The germline V and J ends were trimmed by 6 bases and 6 bases, with 14 bases remaining between them. CDR1 and CDR2 (germline): SGDLS, YYNGEE. CDR3 length equals 13 residues. The CDR3 sequence is CASNTNARDTQYF. The CDR3 DNA reads as TGTGCCAGCAACACCAACGCTAGGGATACGCAGTATTTT.

V gene TRBV4-2 combines with J gene TRBJ1-1, with 7 bases lining up with TRBD1. Unmatched junction bases numbered 7, after V lost 1 base and J lost 2 bases. This CDR3 has 16 residues. In germline, CDR1 is LGHNA, CDR2 YNFKEQ. This chain's CDR3 is CASSQARTGGNTEAFF. CDR3 sequence (DNA): TGTGCCAGCAGCCAAGCTCGGACAGGAGGTAACACTGAAGCTTTCTTT.

The chain links TRBV9 to TRBJ1-1; tentative D call: TRBD1 (5 bases). In germline, CDR1 is SGDLS, CDR2 YYNGEE. The CDR3 extends over 16 amino acids. V was clipped by 4 bases and J by 0 bases, with 16 bases between them. The CDR3 protein is CASSPPGQGLNTEAFF. The CDR3, as DNA: TGTGCCAGCAGCCCCCCCGGACAAGGCCTGAACACTGAAGCTTTCTTT.

This rearrangement joins TRBV5-1 to TRBJ1-2; D possibly corresponds to TRBD1 (5 bases). Trimming cost V 0 bases and J 2 bases, with 11 bases left between them. This CDR3 region has 15 residues. Germline assignment: CDR1 SGHRS and CDR2 YFSETQ. Here the CDR3 reads CASSLGPPGNYGYTF. The CDR3 nucleotides read TGCGCCAGCAGCTTGGGGCCGCCAGGGAACTATGGCTACACCTTC.

The chain couples TRBV7-8 to TRBJ1-5; D ambiguous. CDR3 length: 14 residues. CDR1 is SGHVS and CDR2 is FQNEAQ in the germline V gene. Trimming removed 3 bases at V and 4 bases at J, with 10 bases between. CDR3 sequence (DNA): TGTGCCAGCAGCTTCGGGGAGGGAAATCAGCCCCAGCATTTT. Protein product: CASSFGEGNQPQHF.

The chain is built from TRBV30 and TRBJ1-2, with TRBD1 as a possible D gene (5 bases). Germline assignment: CDR1 GTSNPN and CDR2 SVGIG (reference sequence). This CDR3 has 14 amino acids. V was clipped by 2 bases and J by 4 bases, with 14 bases between them. The CDR3 reads CAWSPGLQVYGYTF. CDR3 coding DNA: TGTGCCTGGAGTCCGGGACTCCAGGTCTATGGCTACACCTTC.

The gene calls are TRBV15 and TRBJ1-1, with a weak D call TRBD1 (6 bases). V was pared by 0 bases and J by 7 bases, with 9 bases between. Germline CDR1 LNHNV, CDR2 YYDKDF (reference sequence). The CDR3 has 13 amino acids. The CDR3: CATSREGRGEAFF. The CDR3 DNA reads TGTGCCACCAGCAGAGAAGGCAGGGGTGAAGCTTTCTTT.

J is TRBJ1-2 and V is TRBV3-1 (or the pseudogene TRBV3-2); perhaps TRBD1 as D (5 bases). The V and J ends lost 6 bases and 6 bases respectively, with 14 bases between them. Germline V gene data show CDR1 as LGHDT and CDR2 as YNNKEL (reference sequence). The CDR3 covers 13 residues. The CDR3 nucleotides read TGTGCCAGCAGGAAGGGGAGGGGCGATGGCTACACCTTC. Its protein product is CASRKGRGDGYTF.

This chain connects TRBV7-9 to TRBJ1-1; 9 bases are shared with TRBD1. CDR1 is SEHNR and CDR2 is FQNEAQ in the germline V gene (reference sequence). V shed 6 bases and J 2 bases; nucleotides not matched to a gene: 7. There are 15 residues in the CDR3. CDR3 protein: CASRSTGGPNTEAFF. The CDR3 DNA sequence: TGTGCCAGCAGGTCCACAGGGGGCCCTAACACTGAAGCTTTCTTT.

J is TRBJ1-1 and V is TRBV19; maybe TRBD1 (6 bases). The CDR3 spans 13 residues. The V gene's germline CDR1 is LNHDA and CDR2 SQIVND (reference sequence). Trimming shortened V by 8 bases and J by 5 bases, and 15 bases separated the two germline ends. CDR3 DNA: TGTGCCAGTTTTCGGGACATCGGGACTGAAGCTTTCTTT. This translates into CASFRDIGTEAFF.

V usage is TRBV6-6 and J usage is TRBJ1-5; D possibly corresponds to TRBD1 (6 bases). The germline V and J ends were trimmed by 10 bases and 4 bases, with 20 bases remaining between them. CDR1 is MNHNY, CDR2 SVGAGI, per germline (reference sequence). CDR3 size: 15 residues. The DNA for the CDR3 is TGTGCCACCGGGCCCCGGGACACTAATAATCAGCCCCAGCATTTT. Its translation: CATGPRDTNNQPQHF.

V gene TRBV2 combines with J gene TRBJ1-2; the D gene is possibly TRBD1 (6 bases). The CDR3 is made up of 15 amino acids. Deletions cut 3 bases from V and 4 bases from J, with 15 bases between. Germline assignment: CDR1 SNHLY and CDR2 FYNNEI. Written as DNA, the CDR3 is TGTGCCAGCAGTGATACTGTCAGGGGAGCCTATGGCTACACCTTC. Encoded protein: CASSDTVRGAYGYTF.

The chain recombines TRBV7-8 with TRBJ1-4, with D possibly being TRBD1 (5 bases). The CDR3 is 15 amino acids. Trimming left V 5 bases short and J 8 bases short, with 18 bases between. CDR1 and CDR2 (germline): SGHVS, FQNEAQ. The CDR3 sequence is CASSPPDKLQEKLFF. The CDR3 region has the DNA TGTGCCAGCAGCCCGCCGGACAAGCTTCAGGAAAAACTGTTTTTT.

This chain joins TRBV6-5 and TRBJ2-1; TRBD2 matches at 11 bases. Germline values: CDR1 MNHEY, CDR2 SVGAGI. This CDR3 is built from 14 residues. V was pared by 5 bases and J by 9 bases, with 6 bases of the junction left unmatched. The CDR3 is CASSTWTSGPEQFF. CDR3 in DNA: TGTGCCAGCAGTACATGGACTAGCGGGCCTGAGCAGTTCTTC.

The rearrangement joins TRBV13 to TRBJ1-5; TRBD1 agrees at 7 bases. V dropped 0 bases and J dropped 0; count of bases not matched to a gene: 5. This CDR3 comprises 17 residues. Germline V lookup: CDR1 PRHDT, CDR2 FYEKMQ (reference sequence). The CDR3 bases are TGTGCCAGCAGCTTAGGACAGGGGACCTATAGCAATCAGCCCCAGCATTTT. Protein: CASSLGQGTYSNQPQHF.